This T cell receptor (beta chain) was identified during a study of cytomegalovirus exposure and HLA in healthy donors. Study summary: The Caucasian-associated ancestry cluster held around four fifths of around 380 genotyped donors. Overall study findings and caveats: In terms of immune exposure information, only CMV serostatus was available. There were approximately 150 TCR beta chains listed as cytomegalovirus-associated. Some V segments, including TRBV6-2 and TRBV6-3, were excluded as indistinguishable.

This PCR relied on a set of 60 Vbeta primers and 13 Jbeta primers. Clones were read by immunoSEQ multiplex PCR, and TCRdb kept only the in-frame ones, dropping some. The sample lists over 150,000 clones; about three quarters were seen once. The germline V gene encodes CDR1 SEHNR and CDR2 FQNEAQ (reference sequence). This CDR3 region has 13 residues. V lost 11 bases and J 4 bases, leaving 14 bases between the germline ends. Worth noting for this clone: What it recognizes is unknown.

The specimen sequenced was PBMCs. V is TRBV7-9 and J is TRBJ1-4, with no clear D. The origin of this receptor is a woman between 25 and 40 years old in good health and CMV-seronegative. CDR3: CAGYSDLNEKLFF. DNA of the CDR3: TGTGCCGGGTACAGTGACCTTAATGAAAAACTGTTTTTT.